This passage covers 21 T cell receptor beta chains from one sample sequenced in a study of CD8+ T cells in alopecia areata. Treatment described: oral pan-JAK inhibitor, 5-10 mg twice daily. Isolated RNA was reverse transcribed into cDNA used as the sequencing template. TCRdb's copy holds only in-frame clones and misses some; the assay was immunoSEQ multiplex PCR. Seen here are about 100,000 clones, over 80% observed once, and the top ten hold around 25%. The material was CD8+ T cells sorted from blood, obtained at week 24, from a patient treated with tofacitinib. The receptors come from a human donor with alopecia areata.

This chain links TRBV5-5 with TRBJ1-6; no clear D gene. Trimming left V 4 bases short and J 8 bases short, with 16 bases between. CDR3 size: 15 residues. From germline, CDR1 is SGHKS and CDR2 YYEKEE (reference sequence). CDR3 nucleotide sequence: TGTGCCAGCAGCGAGGGCCGAGGCGAGCATTCACCCCTCCACTTT. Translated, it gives CASSEGRGEHSPLHF.

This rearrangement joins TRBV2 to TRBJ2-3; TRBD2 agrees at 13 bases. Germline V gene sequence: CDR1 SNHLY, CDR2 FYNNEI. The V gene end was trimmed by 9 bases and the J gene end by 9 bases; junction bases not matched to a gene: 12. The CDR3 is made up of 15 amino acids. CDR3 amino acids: CASSTLAGGLRTQYF. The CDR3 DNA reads TGTGCCAGTAGCACACTAGCGGGGGGGCTGAGGACGCAGTATTTT.

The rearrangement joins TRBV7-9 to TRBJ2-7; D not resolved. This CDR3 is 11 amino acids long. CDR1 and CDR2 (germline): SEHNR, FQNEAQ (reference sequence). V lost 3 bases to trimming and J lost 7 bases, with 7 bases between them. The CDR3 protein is CASSLGLEQYF. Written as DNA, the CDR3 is TGTGCCAGCAGCTTGGGATTGGAGCAGTACTTC.

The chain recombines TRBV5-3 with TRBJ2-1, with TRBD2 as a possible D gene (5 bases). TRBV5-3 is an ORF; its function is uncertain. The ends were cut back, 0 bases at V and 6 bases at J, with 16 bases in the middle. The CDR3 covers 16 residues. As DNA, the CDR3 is TGTGCCAGAAGCTTGGGACTACCCCATCACGGCAATGAGCAGTTCTTC. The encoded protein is CARSLGLPHHGNEQFF.

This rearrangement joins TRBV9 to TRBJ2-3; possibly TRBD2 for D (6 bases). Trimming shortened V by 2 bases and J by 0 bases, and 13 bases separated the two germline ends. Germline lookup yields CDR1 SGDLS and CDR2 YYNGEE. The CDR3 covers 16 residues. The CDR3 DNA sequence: TGTGCCAGCAGCGTGATCGGGGGTTTGAGCACAGATACGCAGTATTTT. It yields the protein CASSVIGGLSTDTQYF. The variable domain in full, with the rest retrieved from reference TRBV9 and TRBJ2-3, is DSGVTQTPKHLITATGQRVTLRCSPRSGDLSVYWYQQSLDQGLQFLIQYYNGEERAKGNILERFSAQQFPDLHSELNLSSLELGDSALYFCASSVIGGLSTDTQYFGPGTRLTVL.

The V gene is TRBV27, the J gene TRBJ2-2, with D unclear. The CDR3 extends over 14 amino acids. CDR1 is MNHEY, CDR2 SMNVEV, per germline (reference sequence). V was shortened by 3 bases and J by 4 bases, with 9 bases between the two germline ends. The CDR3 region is CASSFFRGTGELFF. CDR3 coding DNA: TGTGCCAGCAGTTTTTTTCGAGGCACCGGGGAGCTGTTTTTT.

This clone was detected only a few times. This chain's CDR3 is CASSKDWCHEQYF. The CDR3 DNA is TGTGCCAGCAGCAAAGACTGGTGCCACGAGCAGTACTTC. The chain links TRBV21-1 to TRBJ2-7; the table calls TRBD2, which could not be checked here. TRBV21-1 is assigned pseudogene status. CDR3 length: 13 amino acids.

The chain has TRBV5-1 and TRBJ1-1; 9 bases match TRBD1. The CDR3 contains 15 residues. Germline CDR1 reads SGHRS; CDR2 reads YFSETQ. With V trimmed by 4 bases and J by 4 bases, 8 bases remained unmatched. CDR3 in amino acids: CASSLTGGYFTEAFF. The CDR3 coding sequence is TGCGCCAGCAGCCTGACAGGGGGATATTTCACTGAAGCTTTCTTT.

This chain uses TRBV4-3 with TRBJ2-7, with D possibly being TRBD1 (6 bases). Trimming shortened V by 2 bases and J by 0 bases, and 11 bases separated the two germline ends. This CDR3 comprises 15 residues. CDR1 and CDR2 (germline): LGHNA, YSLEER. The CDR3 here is CASSQTRDNSYEQYF. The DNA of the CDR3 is TGCGCCAGCAGCCAAACCCGGGACAACTCCTACGAGCAGTACTTC.

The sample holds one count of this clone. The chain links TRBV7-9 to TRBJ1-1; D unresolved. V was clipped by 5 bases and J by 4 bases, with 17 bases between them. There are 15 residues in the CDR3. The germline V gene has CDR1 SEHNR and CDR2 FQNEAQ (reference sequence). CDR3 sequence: CASSRRIGEGTEAFF. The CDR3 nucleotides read TGTGCCAGCAGCCGTCGGATTGGGGAGGGCACTGAAGCTTTCTTT.

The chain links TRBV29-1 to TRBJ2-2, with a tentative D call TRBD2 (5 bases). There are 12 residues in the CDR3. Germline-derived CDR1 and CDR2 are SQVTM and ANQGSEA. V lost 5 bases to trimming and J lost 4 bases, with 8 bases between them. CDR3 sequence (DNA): TGCAGCGTTTTAGCGCCCACCGGGGAGCTGTTTTTT. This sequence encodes CSVLAPTGELFF.

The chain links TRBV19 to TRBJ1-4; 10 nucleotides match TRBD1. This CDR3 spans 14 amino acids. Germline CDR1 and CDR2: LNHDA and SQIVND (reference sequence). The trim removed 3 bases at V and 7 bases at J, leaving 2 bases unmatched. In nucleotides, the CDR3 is TGTGCCAGTAGTATGACAGGGGGCTTTGAAAAACTGTTTTTT. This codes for CASSMTGGFEKLFF. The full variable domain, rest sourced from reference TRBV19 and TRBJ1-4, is DGGITQSPKYLFRKEGQNVTLSCEQNLNHDAMYWYRQDPGQGLRLIYYSQIVNDFQKGDIAEGYSVSREKKESFPLTVTSAQKNPTAFYLCASSMTGGFEKLFFGSGTQLSVL.

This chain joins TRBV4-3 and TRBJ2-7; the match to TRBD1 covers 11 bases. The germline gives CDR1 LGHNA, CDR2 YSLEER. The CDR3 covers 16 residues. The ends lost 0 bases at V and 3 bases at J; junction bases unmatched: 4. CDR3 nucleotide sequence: TGCGCCAGCAGCCAAGACTCGGGACAGGGGGGCTACGAGCAGTACTTC. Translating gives CASSQDSGQGGYEQYF.

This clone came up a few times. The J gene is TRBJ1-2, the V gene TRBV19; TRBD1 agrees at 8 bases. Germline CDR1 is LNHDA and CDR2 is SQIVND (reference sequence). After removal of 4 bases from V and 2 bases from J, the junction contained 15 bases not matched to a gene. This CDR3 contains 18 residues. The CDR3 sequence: CASSTTRQGTQKNYGYTF. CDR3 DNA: TGTGCCAGTAGTACGACTCGACAGGGGACTCAAAAAAACTATGGCTACACCTTC.

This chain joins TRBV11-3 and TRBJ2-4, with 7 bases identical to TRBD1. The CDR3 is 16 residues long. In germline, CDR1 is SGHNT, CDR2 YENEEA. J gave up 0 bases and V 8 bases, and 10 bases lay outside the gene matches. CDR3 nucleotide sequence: TGTGCCAGCGGCGACAGGGACCTGTTAGCCAAAAACATTCAGTACTTC. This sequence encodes CASGDRDLLAKNIQYF.

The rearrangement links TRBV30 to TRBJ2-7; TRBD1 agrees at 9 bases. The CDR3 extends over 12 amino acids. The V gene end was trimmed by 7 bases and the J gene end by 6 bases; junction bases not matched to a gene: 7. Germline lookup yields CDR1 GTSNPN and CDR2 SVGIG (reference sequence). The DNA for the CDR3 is TGTGCCTCACAGGGGGCGCAAATCGAGCAGTACTTC. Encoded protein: CASQGAQIEQYF.

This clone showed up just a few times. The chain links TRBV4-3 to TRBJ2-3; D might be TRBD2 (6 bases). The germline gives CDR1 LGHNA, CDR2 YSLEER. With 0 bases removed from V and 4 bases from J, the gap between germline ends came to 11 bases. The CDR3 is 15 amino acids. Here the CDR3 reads CASSQDGGAPDTQYF. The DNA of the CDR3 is TGCGCCAGCAGCCAAGACGGGGGAGCCCCAGATACGCAGTATTTT.

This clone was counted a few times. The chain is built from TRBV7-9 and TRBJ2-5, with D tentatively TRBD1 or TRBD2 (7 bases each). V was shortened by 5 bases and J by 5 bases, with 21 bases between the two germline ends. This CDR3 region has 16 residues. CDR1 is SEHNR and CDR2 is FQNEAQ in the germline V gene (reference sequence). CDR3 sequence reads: CASSIQRDREGETQYF. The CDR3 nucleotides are TGTGCCAGCAGCATCCAACGCGACAGGGAGGGGGAGACCCAGTACTTC.

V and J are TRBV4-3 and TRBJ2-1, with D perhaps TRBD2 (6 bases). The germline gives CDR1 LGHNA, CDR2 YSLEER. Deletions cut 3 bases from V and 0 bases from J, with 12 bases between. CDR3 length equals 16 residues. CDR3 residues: CASSQERASSYNEQFF. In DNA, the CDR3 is TGCGCCAGCAGCCAGGAGCGGGCCAGCTCCTACAATGAGCAGTTCTTC.

Written as DNA, the CDR3 is TGCAGCGTTGAGGAGGATATCTATGGCTACACCTTC. Its translation is CSVEEDIYGYTF. The chain couples TRBV29-1 to TRBJ1-2; D gene unclear. The germline V and J ends were trimmed by 3 bases and 4 bases, with 9 bases remaining between them. The CDR3 runs to 12 residues. The germline V gene encodes CDR1 SQVTM and CDR2 ANQGSEA.

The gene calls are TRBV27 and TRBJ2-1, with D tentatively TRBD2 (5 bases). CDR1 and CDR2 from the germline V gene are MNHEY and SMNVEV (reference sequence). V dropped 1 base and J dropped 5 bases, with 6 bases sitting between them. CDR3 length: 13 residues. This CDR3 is CASSLFGDNEQFF. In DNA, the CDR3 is TGTGCCAGCAGTTTATTCGGGGACAATGAGCAGTTCTTC.